This TCR beta chain derives from a study of T cells expressing NK-cell markers (dated by TCRdb to the early 2020s). The study in broad terms: Roughly 8 donors provided sorted CD3+CD56+NKG2C+, CD3+CD56+NKG2C- and CD3+CD56-NKG2C+ T-cell subsets, whose TCR beta-chain repertoires were profiled. Among the eight sequenced donors, seven were HCMV-seropositive and one was HCMV-seronegative. The eight sequenced donors were randomly selected healthy volunteers, three men and five women. Illumina HiSeq 2000/2500, MiSeq or NextSeq was used to sequence libraries as 2 x 150 bp reads. Paper-wide results and their limitations: In over 5 donors, the dominant CD3+CD56+NKG2C+ clonotypes were among the top 10 CD8+ clonotypes and accounted for about 1.0-7.5% of CD8+ T cells. Those dominant clonotypes were again the most abundant among CD3+CD56-NKG2C+ cells in a few donors, at about 28.3-65%. Whether the expanded NKG2C-expressing T cell clones were specific for HCMV antigens remained unclear.

Per the germline V gene (reference sequence), SEHNR is the CDR1 and FQNEAQ is the CDR2. The CDR3 runs 14 amino acids, cysteine and phenylalanine included. A DNA sequence was not provided. Instrument on record: Illumina HiSeq 2000. TCR beta cDNA libraries were prepared using 5'RACE template switching, which introduced a universal primer site and unique molecular identifiers. Synthesis of cDNA was primed from the TCR beta constant segment and was followed by two consecutive PCR amplification steps. The paper's data handling went like this. Reads were demultiplexed and grouped by UMI with MIGEC, and clonotypes were assembled and quantified with MiTCR. To exclude erroneous sequences, only TCR cDNA sequences supported by at least two reads were retained. The tcR package was used for downstream repertoire analysis, and clonotypes were matched across fractions by CDR3 nucleotide sequence plus V segment. Antigen specificity was annotated against VDJdb with VDJmatch, allowing one amino acid substitution in CDR3. TCRdb reprocessed the sequencing reads and holds a single record per CDR3 protein sequence, with no DNA. The V and J calls were determined by TCRdb, not by the authors. The sample table on file contains 300,000 to 500,000 distinct CDR3 sequences. The top ten clonotypes cover roughly a tenth of the sample.

To determine HCMV serostatus, a commercial ELISA kit was used to detect HCMV-specific IgG in serum. Ficoll density gradient centrifugation was used to isolate peripheral blood mononuclear cells from blood. Points on this clonotype: The antigen it recognizes is unknown.

The clonotype comes from a woman aged 45-65 years in good health. Donor details come from another sample of the same person, matched by shared clones. Material: blood T cells: a sorted CD56 or NKG2C T cell subset, CD4+ or CD8+ T cells, or bulk PBMC T cells (not recorded which). The sequence is built from TRBV7-9 and TRBJ1-6; TCRdb's D gene call, TRBD1, goes unchecked for lack of DNA. CDR3 sequence: CASSPRQGNSPLHF.